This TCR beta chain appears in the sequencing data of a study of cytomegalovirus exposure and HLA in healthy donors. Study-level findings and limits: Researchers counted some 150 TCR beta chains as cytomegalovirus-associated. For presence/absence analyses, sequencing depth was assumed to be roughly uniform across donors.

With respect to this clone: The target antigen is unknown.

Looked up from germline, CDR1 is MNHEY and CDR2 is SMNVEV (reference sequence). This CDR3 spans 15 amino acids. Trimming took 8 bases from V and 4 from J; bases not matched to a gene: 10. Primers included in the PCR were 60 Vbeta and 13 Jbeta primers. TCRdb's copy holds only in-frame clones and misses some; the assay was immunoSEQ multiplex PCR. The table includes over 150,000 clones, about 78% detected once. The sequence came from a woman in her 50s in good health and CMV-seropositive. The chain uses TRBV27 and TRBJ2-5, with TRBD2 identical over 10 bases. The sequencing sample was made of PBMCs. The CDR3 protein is CASRSSGGLTETQYF. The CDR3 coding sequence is TGTGCCAGCCGAAGTAGCGGGGGGCTCACAGAGACCCAGTACTTC.